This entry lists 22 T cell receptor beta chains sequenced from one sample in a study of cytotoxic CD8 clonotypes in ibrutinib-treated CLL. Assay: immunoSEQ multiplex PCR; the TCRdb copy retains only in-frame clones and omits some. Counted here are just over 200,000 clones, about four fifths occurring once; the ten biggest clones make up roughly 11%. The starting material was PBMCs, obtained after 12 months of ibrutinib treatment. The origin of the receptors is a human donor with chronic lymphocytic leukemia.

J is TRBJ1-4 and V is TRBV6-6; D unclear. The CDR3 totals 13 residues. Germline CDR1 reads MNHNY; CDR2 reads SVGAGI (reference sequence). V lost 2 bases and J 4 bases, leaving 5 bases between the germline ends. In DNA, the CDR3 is TGTGCCAGCAGTTACGCTTATAATGAAAAACTGTTTTTT. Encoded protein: CASSYAYNEKLFF.

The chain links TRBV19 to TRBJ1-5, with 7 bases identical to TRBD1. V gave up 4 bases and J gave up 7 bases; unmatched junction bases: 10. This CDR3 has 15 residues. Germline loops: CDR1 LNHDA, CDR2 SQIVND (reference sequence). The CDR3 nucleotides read TGTGCCAGTAGTAGACAGGGTTTGGGCGAGCAGCCCCAGCATTTT. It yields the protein CASSRQGLGEQPQHF.

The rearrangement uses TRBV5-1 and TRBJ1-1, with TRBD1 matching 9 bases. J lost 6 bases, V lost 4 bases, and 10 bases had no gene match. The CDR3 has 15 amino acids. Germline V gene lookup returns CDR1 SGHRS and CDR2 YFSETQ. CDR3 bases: TGCGCCAGCAGCATCCGACAGGGGGTGGATTCTGAAGCTTTCTTT. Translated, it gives CASSIRQGVDSEAFF.

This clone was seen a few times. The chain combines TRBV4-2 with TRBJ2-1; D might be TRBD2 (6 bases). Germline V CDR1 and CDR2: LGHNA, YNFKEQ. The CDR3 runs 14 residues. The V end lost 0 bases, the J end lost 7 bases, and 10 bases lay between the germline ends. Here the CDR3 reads CASSQELAVNEQFF. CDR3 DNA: TGTGCCAGCAGCCAAGAGTTAGCGGTGAATGAGCAGTTCTTC.

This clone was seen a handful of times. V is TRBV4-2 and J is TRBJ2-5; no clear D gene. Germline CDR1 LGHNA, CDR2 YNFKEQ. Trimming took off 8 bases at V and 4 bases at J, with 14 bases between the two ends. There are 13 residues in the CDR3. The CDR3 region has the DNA TGTGCCAGCGCCCGTATGGTGGGAGAGACCCAGTACTTC. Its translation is CASARMVGETQYF.

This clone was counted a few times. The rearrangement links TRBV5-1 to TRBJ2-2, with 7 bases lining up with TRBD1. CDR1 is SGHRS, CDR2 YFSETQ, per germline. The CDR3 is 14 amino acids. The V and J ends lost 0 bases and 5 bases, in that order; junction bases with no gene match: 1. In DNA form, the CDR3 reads TGCGCCAGCAGCTTGGCGGGACAGACCGGGGAGCTGTTTTTT. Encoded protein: CASSLAGQTGELFF.

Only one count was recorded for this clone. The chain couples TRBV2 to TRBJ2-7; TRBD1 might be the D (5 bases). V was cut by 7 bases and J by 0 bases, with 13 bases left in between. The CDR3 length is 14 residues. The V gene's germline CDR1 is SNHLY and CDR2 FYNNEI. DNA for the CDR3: TGTGCCAGCAAAGAAGGGGATATCTCCTACGAGCAGTACTTC. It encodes CASKEGDISYEQYF.

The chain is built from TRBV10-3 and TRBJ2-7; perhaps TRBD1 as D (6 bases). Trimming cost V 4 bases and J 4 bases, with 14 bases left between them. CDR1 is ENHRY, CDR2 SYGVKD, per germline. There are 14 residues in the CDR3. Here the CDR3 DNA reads TGTGCCATCAGTGTTTGGGACACCGAGTACGAGCAGTACTTC. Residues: CAISVWDTEYEQYF.

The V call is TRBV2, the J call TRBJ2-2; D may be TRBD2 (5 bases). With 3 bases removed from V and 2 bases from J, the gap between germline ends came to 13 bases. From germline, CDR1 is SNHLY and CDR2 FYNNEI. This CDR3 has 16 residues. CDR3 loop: CASSDSGILNTGELFF. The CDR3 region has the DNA TGTGCCAGCAGTGATTCGGGGATCTTAAACACCGGGGAGCTGTTTTTT.

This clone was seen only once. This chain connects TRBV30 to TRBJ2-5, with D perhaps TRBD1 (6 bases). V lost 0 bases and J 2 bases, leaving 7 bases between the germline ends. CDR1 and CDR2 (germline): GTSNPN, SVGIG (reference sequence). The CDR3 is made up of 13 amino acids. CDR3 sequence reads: CAWSVGGQETQYF. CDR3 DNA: TGTGCCTGGAGTGTAGGGGGTCAAGAGACCCAGTACTTC.

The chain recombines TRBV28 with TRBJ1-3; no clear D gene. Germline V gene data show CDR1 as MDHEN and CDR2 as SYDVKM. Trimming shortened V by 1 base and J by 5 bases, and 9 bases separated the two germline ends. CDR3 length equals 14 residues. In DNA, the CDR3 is TGTGCCAGCAGTTTATTAAGGAGTAGAAACACCATATATTTT. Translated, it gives CASSLLRSRNTIYF.

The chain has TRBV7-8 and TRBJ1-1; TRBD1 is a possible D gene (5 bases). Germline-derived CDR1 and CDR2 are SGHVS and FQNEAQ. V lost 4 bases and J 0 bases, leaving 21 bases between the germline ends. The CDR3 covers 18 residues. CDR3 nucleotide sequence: TGTGCCAGCAGCTCCCCCGGCGGAACAGGTAGCATGAACACTGAAGCTTTCTTT. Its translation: CASSSPGGTGSMNTEAFF.

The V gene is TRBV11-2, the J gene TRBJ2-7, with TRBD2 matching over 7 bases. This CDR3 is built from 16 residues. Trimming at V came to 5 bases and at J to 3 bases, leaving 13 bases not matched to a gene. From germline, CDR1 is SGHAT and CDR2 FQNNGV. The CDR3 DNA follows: TGTGCCAGCAGCCACCTTATTGGGAGGGCCTTCTACGAGCAGTACTTC. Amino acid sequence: CASSHLIGRAFYEQYF. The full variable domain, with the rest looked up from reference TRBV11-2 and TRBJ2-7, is EAGVAQSPRYKIIEKRQSVAFWCNPISGHATLYWYQQILGQGPKLLIQFQNNGVVDDSQLPKDRFSAERLKGVDSTLKIQPAKLEDSAVYLCASSHLIGRAFYEQYFGPGTRLTVT.

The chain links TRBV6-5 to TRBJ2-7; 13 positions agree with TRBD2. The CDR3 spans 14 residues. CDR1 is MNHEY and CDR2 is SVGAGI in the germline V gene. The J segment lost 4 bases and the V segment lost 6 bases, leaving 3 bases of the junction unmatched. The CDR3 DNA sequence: TGTGCCAGCAGGGGGACTAGCGGGGCATACGAGCAGTACTTC. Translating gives CASRGTSGAYEQYF.

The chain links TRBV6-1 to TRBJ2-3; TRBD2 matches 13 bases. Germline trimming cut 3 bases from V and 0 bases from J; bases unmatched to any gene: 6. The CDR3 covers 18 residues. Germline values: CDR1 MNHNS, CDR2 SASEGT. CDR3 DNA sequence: TGTGCCAGCAGTGACCCGGGACTAGCGGGACTTAGCACAGATACGCAGTATTTT. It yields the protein CASSDPGLAGLSTDTQYF.

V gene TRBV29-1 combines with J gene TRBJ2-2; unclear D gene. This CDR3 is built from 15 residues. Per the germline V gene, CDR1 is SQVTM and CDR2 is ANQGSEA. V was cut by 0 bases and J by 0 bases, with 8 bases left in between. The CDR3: CSVEDARTNTGELFF. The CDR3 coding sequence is TGCAGCGTTGAAGATGCCAGGACGAACACCGGGGAGCTGTTTTTT.

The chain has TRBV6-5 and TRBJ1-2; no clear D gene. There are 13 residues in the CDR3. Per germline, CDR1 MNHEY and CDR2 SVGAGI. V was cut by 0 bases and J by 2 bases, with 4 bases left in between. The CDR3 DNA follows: TGTGCCAGCAGTTACTCGGGAAACTATGGCTACACCTTC. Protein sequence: CASSYSGNYGYTF.

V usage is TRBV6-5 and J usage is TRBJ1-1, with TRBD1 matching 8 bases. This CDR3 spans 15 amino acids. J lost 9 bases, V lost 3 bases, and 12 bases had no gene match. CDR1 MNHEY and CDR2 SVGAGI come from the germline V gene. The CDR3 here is CASSYPGTGSTKAFF. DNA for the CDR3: TGTGCCAGCAGTTATCCCGGGACAGGATCTACCAAAGCTTTCTTT.

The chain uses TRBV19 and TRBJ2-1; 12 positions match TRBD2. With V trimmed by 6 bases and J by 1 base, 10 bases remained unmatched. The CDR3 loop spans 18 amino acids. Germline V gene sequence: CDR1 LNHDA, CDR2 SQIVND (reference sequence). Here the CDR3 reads CASSPTSGRSRSYNEQFF. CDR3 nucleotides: TGTGCCAGTAGCCCTACTAGCGGGAGGAGTAGATCCTACAATGAGCAGTTCTTC.

CDR3: CASSDRLAGTDTQYF. CDR3 sequence (DNA): TGTGCCAGCAGTGACCGACTAGCGGGAACAGATACGCAGTATTTT. The J gene is TRBJ2-3, the V gene TRBV6-4; 11 bases fit TRBD2. After removal of 2 bases from V and 3 bases from J, the junction contained 1 base not matched to a gene. Germline V gives CDR1 MRHNA, CDR2 SNTAGT. CDR3 length: 15 residues.

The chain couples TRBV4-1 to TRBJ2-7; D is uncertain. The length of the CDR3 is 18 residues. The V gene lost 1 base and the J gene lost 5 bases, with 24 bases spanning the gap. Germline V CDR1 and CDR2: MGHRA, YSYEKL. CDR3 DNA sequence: TGCGCCAGCAGCCAAGGGGGTACAAGACTCTTCGAAGGGCACGAGCAGTACTTC. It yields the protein CASSQGGTRLFEGHEQYF.

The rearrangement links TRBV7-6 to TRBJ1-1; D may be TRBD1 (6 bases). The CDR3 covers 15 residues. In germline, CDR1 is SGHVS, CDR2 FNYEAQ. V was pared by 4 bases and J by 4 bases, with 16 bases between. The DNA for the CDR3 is TGTGCCAGCAGCTGGTTTGAGGGGGAGGGCACTGAAGCTTTCTTT. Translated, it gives CASSWFEGEGTEAFF.